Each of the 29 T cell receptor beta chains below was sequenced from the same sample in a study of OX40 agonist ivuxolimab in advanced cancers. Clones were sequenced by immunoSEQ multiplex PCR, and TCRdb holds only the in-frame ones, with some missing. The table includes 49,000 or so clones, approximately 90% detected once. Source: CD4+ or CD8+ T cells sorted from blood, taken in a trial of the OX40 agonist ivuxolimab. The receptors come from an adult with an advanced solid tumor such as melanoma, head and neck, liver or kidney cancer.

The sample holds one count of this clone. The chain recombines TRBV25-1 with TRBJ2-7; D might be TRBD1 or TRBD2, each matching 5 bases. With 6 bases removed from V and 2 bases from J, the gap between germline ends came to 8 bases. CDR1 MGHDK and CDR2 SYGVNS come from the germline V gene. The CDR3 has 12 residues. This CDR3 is CASSEGPYEQYF. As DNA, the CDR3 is TGTGCCAGCAGCGAGGGGCCCTACGAGCAGTACTTC.

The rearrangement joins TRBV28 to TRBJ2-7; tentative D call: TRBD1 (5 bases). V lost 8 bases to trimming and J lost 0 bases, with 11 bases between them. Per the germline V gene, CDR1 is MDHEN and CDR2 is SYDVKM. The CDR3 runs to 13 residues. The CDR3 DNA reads TGTGCCAGCGGCGTCAGGGTCTCCTACGAGCAGTACTTC. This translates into CASGVRVSYEQYF.

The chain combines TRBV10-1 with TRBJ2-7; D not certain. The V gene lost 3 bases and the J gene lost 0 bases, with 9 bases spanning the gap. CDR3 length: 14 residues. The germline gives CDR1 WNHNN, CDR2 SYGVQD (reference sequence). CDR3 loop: CASSESTPSYEQYF. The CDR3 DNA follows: TGCGCCAGCAGTGAATCGACACCCTCCTACGAGCAGTACTTC.

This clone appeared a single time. DNA for the CDR3: TGCAGCGTTGGACCTACCTATGGCTACACCTTC. Translation gives CSVGPTYGYTF. V is TRBV29-1 and J is TRBJ1-2; D call uncertain. Per germline, CDR1 SQVTM and CDR2 ANQGSEA. The CDR3 is made up of 11 amino acids. Trimming removed 4 bases from V and 4 bases from J, with 7 bases in between.

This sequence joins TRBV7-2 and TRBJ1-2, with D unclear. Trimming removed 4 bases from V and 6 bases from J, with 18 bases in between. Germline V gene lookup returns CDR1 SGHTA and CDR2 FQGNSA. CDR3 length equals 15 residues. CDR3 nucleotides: TGTGCCAGCAGCTCACGAGACCCCAGGACGAATGGCTACACCTTC. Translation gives CASSSRDPRTNGYTF.

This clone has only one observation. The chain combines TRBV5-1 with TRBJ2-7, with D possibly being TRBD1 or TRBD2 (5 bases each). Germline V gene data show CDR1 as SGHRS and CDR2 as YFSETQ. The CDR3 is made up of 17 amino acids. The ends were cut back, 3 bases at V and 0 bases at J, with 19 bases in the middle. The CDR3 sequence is CASSSRVVPGSSYEQYF. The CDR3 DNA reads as TGCGCCAGCAGCTCTCGTGTTGTTCCAGGGAGCTCCTACGAGCAGTACTTC.

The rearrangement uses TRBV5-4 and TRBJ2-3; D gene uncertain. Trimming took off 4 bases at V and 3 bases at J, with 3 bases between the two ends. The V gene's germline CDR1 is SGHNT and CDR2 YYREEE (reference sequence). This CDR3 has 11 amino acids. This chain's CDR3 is CASSRTDTQYF. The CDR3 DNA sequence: TGTGCCAGCAGCCGGACAGATACGCAGTATTTT.

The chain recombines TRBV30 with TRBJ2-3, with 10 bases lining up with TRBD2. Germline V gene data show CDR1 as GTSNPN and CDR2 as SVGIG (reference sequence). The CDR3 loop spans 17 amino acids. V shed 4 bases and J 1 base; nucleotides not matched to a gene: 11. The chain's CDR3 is CAWINGASGSGTDTQYF. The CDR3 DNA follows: TGTGCCTGGATCAACGGGGCTAGCGGGAGTGGCACAGATACGCAGTATTTT.

The CDR3 nucleotides read TGCGCCAGCAGCCGCGACAGAAAAGAGACCCAGTACTTC. It translates to CASSRDRKETQYF. V is TRBV4-3 and J is TRBJ2-5; D possibly corresponds to TRBD1 (5 bases). Germline CDR1 reads LGHNA; CDR2 reads YSLEER. CDR3 length: 13 residues. V was cut by 4 bases and J by 3 bases, with 9 bases left in between.

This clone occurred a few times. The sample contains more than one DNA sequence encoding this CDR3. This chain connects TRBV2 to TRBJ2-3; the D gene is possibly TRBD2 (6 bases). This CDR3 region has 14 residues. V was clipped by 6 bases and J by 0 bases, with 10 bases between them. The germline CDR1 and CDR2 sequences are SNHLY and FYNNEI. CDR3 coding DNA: TGTGCCAGCAGGGAGGGAAGGAGCACAGATACGCAGTATTTT. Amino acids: CASREGRSTDTQYF.

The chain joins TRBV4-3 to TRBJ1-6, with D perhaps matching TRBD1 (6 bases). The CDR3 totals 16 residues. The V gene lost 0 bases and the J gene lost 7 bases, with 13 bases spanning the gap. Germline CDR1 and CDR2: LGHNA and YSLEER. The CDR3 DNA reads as TGCGCCAGCAGCCAAGAAAGGACCAGGGGAAATTCACCCCTCCACTTT. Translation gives CASSQERTRGNSPLHF.

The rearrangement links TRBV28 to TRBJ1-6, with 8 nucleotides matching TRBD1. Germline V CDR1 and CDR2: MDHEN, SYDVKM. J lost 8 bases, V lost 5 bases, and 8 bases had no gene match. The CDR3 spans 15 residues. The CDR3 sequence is CASSDPGTGHSPLHF. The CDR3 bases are TGTGCCAGCAGTGACCCCGGGACAGGACATTCACCCCTCCACTTT. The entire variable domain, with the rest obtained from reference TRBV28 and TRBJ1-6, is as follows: DVKVTQSSRYLVKRTGEKVFLECVQDMDHENMFWYRQDPGLGLRLIYFSYDVKMKEKGDIPEGYSVSREKKERFSLILESASTNQTSMYLCASSDPGTGHSPLHFGNGTRLTVT.

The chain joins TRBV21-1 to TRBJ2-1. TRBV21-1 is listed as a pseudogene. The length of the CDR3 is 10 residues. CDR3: CASSGGEQFF. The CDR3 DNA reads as TGTGCCAGCAGCGGGGGTGAGCAGTTCTTC.

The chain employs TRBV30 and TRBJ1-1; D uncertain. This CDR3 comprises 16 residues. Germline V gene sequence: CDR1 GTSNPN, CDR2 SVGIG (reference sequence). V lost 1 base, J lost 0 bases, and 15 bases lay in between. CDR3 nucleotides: TGTGCCTGGAGTGAAGGAAACCGCTTCATGAACACTGAAGCTTTCTTT. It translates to CAWSEGNRFMNTEAFF.

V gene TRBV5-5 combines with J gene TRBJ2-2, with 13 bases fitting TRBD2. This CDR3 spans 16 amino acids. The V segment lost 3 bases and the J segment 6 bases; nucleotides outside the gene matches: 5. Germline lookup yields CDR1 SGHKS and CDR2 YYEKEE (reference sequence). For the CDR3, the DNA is TGTGCCAGCAGCTCCATCGGGACTAGCGGGGCCGGGGAGCTGTTTTTT. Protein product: CASSSIGTSGAGELFF.

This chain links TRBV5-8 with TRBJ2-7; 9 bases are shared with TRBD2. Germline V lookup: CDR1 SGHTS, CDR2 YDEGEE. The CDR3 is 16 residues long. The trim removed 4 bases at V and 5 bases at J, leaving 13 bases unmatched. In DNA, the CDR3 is TGTGCCAGCAGCCCAGGTTGGGCTAGCGGGGATAACGAGCAGTACTTC. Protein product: CASSPGWASGDNEQYF.

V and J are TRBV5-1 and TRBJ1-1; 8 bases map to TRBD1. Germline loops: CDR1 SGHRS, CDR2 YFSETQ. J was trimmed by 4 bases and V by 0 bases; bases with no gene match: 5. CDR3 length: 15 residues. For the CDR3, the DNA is TGCGCCAGCAGCTTGGGACAGGGGAAAGGCACTGAAGCTTTCTTT. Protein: CASSLGQGKGTEAFF.

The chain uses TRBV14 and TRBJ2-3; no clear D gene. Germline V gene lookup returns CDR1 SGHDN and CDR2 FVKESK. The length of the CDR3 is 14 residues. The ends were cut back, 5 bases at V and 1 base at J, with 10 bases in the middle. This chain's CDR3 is CASSIHGRTDTQYF. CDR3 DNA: TGTGCCAGCAGCATCCACGGGCGCACAGATACGCAGTATTTT.

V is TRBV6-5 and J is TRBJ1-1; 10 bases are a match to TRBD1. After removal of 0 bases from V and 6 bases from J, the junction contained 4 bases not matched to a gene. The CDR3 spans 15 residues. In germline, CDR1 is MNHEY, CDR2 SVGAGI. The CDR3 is CASSYSGQGFAEAFF. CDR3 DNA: TGTGCCAGCAGTTACTCGGGACAGGGGTTCGCTGAAGCTTTCTTT.

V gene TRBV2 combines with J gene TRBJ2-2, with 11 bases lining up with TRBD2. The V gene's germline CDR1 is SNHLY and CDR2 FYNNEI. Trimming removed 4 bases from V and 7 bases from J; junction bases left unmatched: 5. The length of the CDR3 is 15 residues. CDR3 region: CASSGSSGGIGELFF. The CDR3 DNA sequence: TGTGCCAGCAGTGGTTCTAGCGGGGGGATCGGGGAGCTGTTTTTT.

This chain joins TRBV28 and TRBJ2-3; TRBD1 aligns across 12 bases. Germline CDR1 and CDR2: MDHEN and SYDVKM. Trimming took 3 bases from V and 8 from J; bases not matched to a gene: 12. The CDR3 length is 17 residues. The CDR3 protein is CASSFLGTGGDPGTQYF. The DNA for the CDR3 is TGTGCCAGCAGTTTTTTAGGGACAGGGGGCGACCCAGGTACGCAGTATTTT. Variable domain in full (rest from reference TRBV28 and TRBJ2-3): DVKVTQSSRYLVKRTGEKVFLECVQDMDHENMFWYRQDPGLGLRLIYFSYDVKMKEKGDIPEGYSVSREKKERFSLILESASTNQTSMYLCASSFLGTGGDPGTQYFGPGTRLTVL.

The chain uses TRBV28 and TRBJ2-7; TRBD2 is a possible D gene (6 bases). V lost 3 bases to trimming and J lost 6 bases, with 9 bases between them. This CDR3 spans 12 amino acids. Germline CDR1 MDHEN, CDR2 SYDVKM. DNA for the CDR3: TGTGCCAGCAGTTTGGGACTGGTCGAGCAGTACTTC. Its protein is CASSLGLVEQYF.

This CDR3 is CASRGRQSREQYF. Here the CDR3 DNA reads TGTGCCAGCAGAGGGAGACAGTCCCGTGAGCAGTACTTC. J is TRBJ2-7 and V is TRBV6-5, with D possibly called TRBD1 or TRBD2 (5 bases each). Germline assignment: CDR1 MNHEY and CDR2 SVGAGI. Trimming took off 6 bases at V and 7 bases at J, with 16 bases between the two ends. The CDR3 length is 13 residues.

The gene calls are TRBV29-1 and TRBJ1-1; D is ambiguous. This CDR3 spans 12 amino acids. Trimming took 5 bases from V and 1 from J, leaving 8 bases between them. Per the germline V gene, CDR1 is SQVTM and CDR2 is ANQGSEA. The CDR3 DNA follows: TGCAGCGTTACGATCGGGAACACTGAAGCTTTCTTT. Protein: CSVTIGNTEAFF.

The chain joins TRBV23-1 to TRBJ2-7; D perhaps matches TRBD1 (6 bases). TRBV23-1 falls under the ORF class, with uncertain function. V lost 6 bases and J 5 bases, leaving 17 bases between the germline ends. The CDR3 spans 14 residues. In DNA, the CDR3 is TGCGCCAGCAGAAGGGACATCGAGTGCGACGAGCAGTACTTC. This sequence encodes CASRRDIECDEQYF.

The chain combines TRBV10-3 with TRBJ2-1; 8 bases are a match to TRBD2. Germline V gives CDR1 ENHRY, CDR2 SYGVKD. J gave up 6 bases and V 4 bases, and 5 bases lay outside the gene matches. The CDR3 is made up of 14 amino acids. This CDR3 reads CAISGAGTSNEQFF. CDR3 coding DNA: TGTGCCATCAGTGGGGCCGGGACTAGCAATGAGCAGTTCTTC.

Written as DNA, the CDR3 is TGTGCCAGCAGTGTCGAGTCTGAAGCTTTCTTT. Protein product: CASSVESEAFF. V usage is TRBV6-1 and J usage is TRBJ1-1; the D is unclear. Per the germline V gene, CDR1 is MNHNS and CDR2 is SASEGT. Trimming removed 4 bases from V and 6 bases from J, with 6 bases in between. This CDR3 is built from 11 residues.

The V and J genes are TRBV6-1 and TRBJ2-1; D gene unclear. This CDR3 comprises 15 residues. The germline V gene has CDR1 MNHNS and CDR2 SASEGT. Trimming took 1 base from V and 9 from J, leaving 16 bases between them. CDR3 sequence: CASSEVRRSIGEQFF. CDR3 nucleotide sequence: TGTGCCAGCAGTGAAGTGCGACGGTCTATCGGTGAGCAGTTCTTC.

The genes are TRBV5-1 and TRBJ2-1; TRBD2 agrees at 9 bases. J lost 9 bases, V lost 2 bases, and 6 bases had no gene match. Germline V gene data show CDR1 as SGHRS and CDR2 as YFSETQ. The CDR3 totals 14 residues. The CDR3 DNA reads TGCGCCAGCAGCTTTGCGGGAGGGCTAAGTGAGCAGTTCTTC. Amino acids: CASSFAGGLSEQFF.